In its sample, the clone carrying this T cell receptor (beta chain) was seen many times. TCRdb keeps only in-frame clones here, not all; method: immunoSEQ multiplex PCR. The sample shows around 39,000 clones, none of them appearing just once. This record comes from a study of T cells after posttransplantation cyclophosphamide. The CDR3 has 12 residues. Trimming stripped 3 bases from V and 5 bases from J, with 5 bases between. From germline, CDR1 is SGDLS and CDR2 YYNGEE. Input material: PBMCs. The origin of this receptor is a girl aged 5-17 years in good health, CMV-negative, and a related stem cell transplant donor. The rearrangement uses TRBV9 and TRBJ2-2; D remains unclear. CDR3 bases: TGTGCCAGCAGCGGCCGGACCGGGGAGCTGTTTTTT. This sequence encodes CASSGRTGELFF.